What follows is one T cell receptor beta chain and its context. As yet, its antigen is unknown. This entry comes from a study of memory B cells and T cells in multiple sclerosis. Study-wide points: Normalization was needed because clone-set size differences affected shared clonotype counts.

V lost 0 bases and J lost 3, with 15 bases in between. CDR1 and CDR2 (germline): GTSNPN, SVGIG (reference sequence). The CDR3 sequence is 16 residues long. CFSE-dim autoproliferating and CFSE-high non-proliferating T cells from unstimulated culture were sequenced separately. Cultures began with about 45 million CFSE-labeled PBMCs, unstimulated for 7 to 8 days, with replicate wells pooled. The PBMCs received 0.45 to 0.6 uM CFSE and serum-free culture with no added stimuli. Sequenced by immunoSEQ multiplex PCR; TCRdb stores in-frame clones only, minus some. The profile shows approximately 32,000 clones, about 84% of them singletons.

The genes are TRBV30 and TRBJ1-3; no clear D gene. The receptor comes from a human donor with multiple sclerosis. Sequencing was performed on PBMCs from blood kept in culture. CDR3 protein: CAWSVGRPFGGNTIYF. The CDR3 coding sequence is TGTGCCTGGAGTGTAGGGCGGCCCTTCGGTGGAAACACCATATATTTT.